A single sample gave rise to the 25 T cell receptor beta chains below, sequenced in a study of T cell responses to AZD1222 COVID-19 vaccine (TCRdb year 2021). What the time point label conveys for this sample: baseline before first vaccination. The receptor library was made with the immunoSEQ multiplex PCR assay. This is the immuneACCESS table as TCRdb keeps it, with only in-frame sequences that have V and J called. A part of the clones is gone; compared with another copy, unresolved V genes explain less than half, and the rest is unexplained. The sample records about 120,000 clones, around 91% of which are singletons. Roughly 1.8% of the sample lies in the top ten. The specimen was peripheral blood, collected on day 0 of AZD1222 vaccination. The receptors were sampled from an adult in good health.

The genes are TRBV7-3 and TRBJ2-1; maybe TRBD1 (6 bases). Germline assignment: CDR1 SGHTA and CDR2 FQGTGA. V was cut by 4 bases and J by 0 bases, with 10 bases left in between. CDR3 length: 15 residues. The CDR3 spells CASSWETGSYNEQFF. DNA of the CDR3: TGTGCCAGCAGCTGGGAGACAGGCTCCTACAATGAGCAGTTCTTC.

The J gene is TRBJ1-1, the V gene TRBV3-1 (or the pseudogene TRBV3-2); D uncertain. The V end lost 4 bases, the J end lost 2 bases, and 11 bases lay between the germline ends. This CDR3 spans 14 amino acids. CDR1 LGHDT and CDR2 YNNKEL come from the germline V gene (reference sequence). This CDR3 is CASSRDQANTEAFF. CDR3 nucleotides: TGTGCCAGCAGCCGTGACCAGGCTAACACTGAAGCTTTCTTT.

The chain links TRBV24-1 to TRBJ2-1, with D perhaps TRBD2 (5 bases). The V gene's germline CDR1 is KGHDR and CDR2 SFDVKD. CDR3 size: 12 residues. Trimming shortened V by 11 bases and J by 3 bases, and 10 bases separated the two germline ends. CDR3 sequence reads: CAILDGYNEQFF. The CDR3 bases are TGTGCCATACTAGACGGCTACAATGAGCAGTTCTTC.

This sequence joins TRBV6-5 and TRBJ1-6; D is possibly TRBD1 (5 bases). Germline V CDR1 and CDR2: MNHEY, SVGAGI. V lost 9 bases to trimming and J lost 10 bases, with 22 bases between them. The CDR3 contains 15 residues. CDR3 sequence reads: CASLRSGQGWSPLHF. For the CDR3, the DNA is TGTGCCAGTCTCCGGAGCGGTCAGGGATGGTCACCCCTCCACTTT.

The rearrangement links TRBV7-2 to TRBJ2-3, with TRBD2 matching 11 bases. V shed 5 bases and J 4 bases; nucleotides not matched to a gene: 11. This CDR3 spans 17 amino acids. The V gene's germline CDR1 is SGHTA and CDR2 FQGNSA. CDR3 nucleotide sequence: TGTGCCAGCAGCGTGTCGGGTAGCGGGGGGGTCGCAGATACGCAGTATTTT. It yields the protein CASSVSGSGGVADTQYF.

The chain has TRBV6-5 and TRBJ2-7; 12 nucleotides align to TRBD2. Germline CDR1 MNHEY, CDR2 SVGAGI. V lost 6 bases to trimming and J lost 5 bases; unmatched junction nucleotides: 8. This CDR3 is built from 15 residues. DNA of the CDR3: TGTGCCAGCAGGCAGACTAGCGGGAGTTTCGACGAGCAGTACGTC. Protein: CASRQTSGSFDEQYV.

The J gene is TRBJ1-1, the V gene TRBV5-1; D possibly corresponds to TRBD1 (5 bases). Germline CDR1 reads SGHRS; CDR2 reads YFSETQ. Trimming took 0 bases from V and 1 from J, leaving 7 bases between them. The CDR3 sequence is 14 residues long. The CDR3 sequence: CASSLGQTNTEAFF. The CDR3 region has the DNA TGCGCCAGCAGCTTGGGACAGACGAACACTGAAGCTTTCTTT.

The CDR3 coding sequence is TGTGCCAGCAGCATGTTGAGTACTGAAGCTTTCTTT. It encodes CASSMLSTEAFF. The chain uses TRBV2 and TRBJ1-1; D not certain. Deletions cut 6 bases from V and 5 bases from J, with 10 bases between. CDR1 and CDR2 from the germline V gene are SNHLY and FYNNEI. The CDR3 consists of 12 residues. Combining the CDR3 with reference TRBV2 and TRBJ1-1 gives the whole variable domain EPEVTQTPSHQVTQMGQEVILRCVPISNHLYFYWYRQILGQKVEFLVSFYNNEISEKSEIFDDQFSVERPDGSNFTLKIRSTKLEDSAMYFCASSMLSTEAFFGQGTRLTVV.

The V and J genes are TRBV7-9 and TRBJ2-4; D gene ambiguous. Trimming left V 2 bases short and J 7 bases short, with 0 bases between. The germline CDR1 and CDR2 sequences are SEHNR and FQNEAQ (reference sequence). The CDR3 has 10 amino acids. The CDR3 nucleotides read TGTGCCAGCAGCTTAAACATTCAGTACTTC. Protein product: CASSLNIQYF.

The J gene is TRBJ1-2, the V gene TRBV30; 9 bases are shared with TRBD1. CDR1 is GTSNPN and CDR2 is SVGIG in the germline V gene (reference sequence). The CDR3 length is 14 residues. The V segment lost 3 bases and the J segment 8 bases; nucleotides outside the gene matches: 10. CDR3: CAWSIRDRAGGYTF. In nucleotides, the CDR3 is TGTGCCTGGAGCATCCGGGACAGGGCGGGAGGCTACACCTTC.

This clone has only a few counts. The rearrangement joins TRBV30 to TRBJ2-5; 11 nucleotides match TRBD1. V was pared by 0 bases and J by 3 bases, with 6 bases of the junction left unmatched. The CDR3 covers 16 residues. Germline assignment: CDR1 GTSNPN and CDR2 SVGIG (reference sequence). The CDR3: CAWSVRTGGAEETQYF. DNA for the CDR3: TGTGCCTGGAGTGTCCGGACAGGGGGCGCGGAAGAGACCCAGTACTTC.

V is TRBV18 and J is TRBJ1-1; the match to TRBD1 covers 10 bases. With 3 bases clipped from V and 3 bases from J, the junction kept 4 bases outside the gene matches. Germline CDR1 KGHSH, CDR2 LQKENI. This CDR3 comprises 15 residues. Written as DNA, the CDR3 is TGTGCCAGCTCACCGAGACAGGGGGCAGACACTGAAGCTTTCTTT. Amino acids: CASSPRQGADTEAFF.

This CDR3 reads CASSPGEGFAEGETQYF. The DNA of the CDR3 is TGTGCCAGCTCACCGGGTGAGGGATTCGCCGAAGGAGAGACCCAGTACTTC. The chain combines TRBV18 with TRBJ2-5; possible D gene TRBD2, 5 bases. The CDR3 sequence is 17 residues long. Deletions cut 3 bases from V and 4 bases from J, with 21 bases between. Per germline, CDR1 KGHSH and CDR2 LQKENI. Supplemented by reference TRBV18 and TRBJ2-5, the full variable domain reads NAGVMQNPRHLVRRRGQEARLRCSPMKGHSHVYWYRQLPEEGLKFMVYLQKENIIDESGMPKERFSAEFPKEGPSILRIQQVVRGDSAAYFCASSPGEGFAEGETQYFGPGTRLLVL.

The V call is TRBV7-8, the J call TRBJ1-2, with D unclear. Between the trimmed V and J ends, which lost 1 base and 7 bases, there was a span of 16 bases. CDR3 length equals 15 residues. Germline CDR1 is SGHVS and CDR2 is FQNEAQ. CDR3 in amino acids: CASSLGQSEWGGYTF. The CDR3 nucleotides read TGTGCCAGCAGCTTAGGGCAATCGGAGTGGGGTGGCTACACCTTC.

This clone was found a few times. This chain links TRBV11-1 with TRBJ1-1; D possibly corresponds to TRBD1 (6 bases). The CDR3 contains 13 residues. V was pared by 3 bases and J by 1 base, with 6 bases between. Germline-derived CDR1 and CDR2 are SGHAT and FQDESV (reference sequence). In nucleotides, the CDR3 is TGTGCCAGCAGCTTGGACAGGAACACTGAAGCTTTCTTT. Translating gives CASSLDRNTEAFF.

The chain joins TRBV11-1 to TRBJ1-6; a weak D match, TRBD1 (5 bases). Trimming left V 5 bases short and J 6 bases short, with 11 bases between. The germline gives CDR1 SGHAT, CDR2 FQDESV (reference sequence). The CDR3 sequence is 14 residues long. DNA for the CDR3: TGTGCCAGCAGCCAGGGACGGACTAATTCACCCCTCCACTTT. Its protein product is CASSQGRTNSPLHF.

V gene TRBV18 combines with J gene TRBJ2-7, with 9 bases identical to TRBD2. From germline, CDR1 is KGHSH and CDR2 LQKENI. This CDR3 region has 16 residues. Trimming at V came to 6 bases and at J to 1 base, leaving 10 bases not matched to a gene. CDR3 amino acids: CASSGLAQGGSYEQYV. The CDR3 nucleotides read TGTGCCAGCTCGGGACTAGCTCAAGGGGGTTCCTACGAGCAGTACGTC.

The chain joins TRBV7-2 to TRBJ1-2, with D perhaps matching TRBD1 (5 bases). This CDR3 has 14 amino acids. CDR1 and CDR2 (germline): SGHTA, FQGNSA. V was shortened by 2 bases and J by 6 bases, with 13 bases between the two germline ends. In DNA form, the CDR3 reads TGTGCCAGCAGCTTAAAGGGGCGAGAAAATGGCTACACCTTC. This translates into CASSLKGRENGYTF.

The chain carries TRBV3-1 (or the pseudogene TRBV3-2) and TRBJ1-6; D is ambiguous. Trimming pared 0 bases from V and 4 bases from J, leaving 4 bases between. The CDR3 length is 14 residues. From germline, CDR1 is LGHDT and CDR2 YNNKEL (reference sequence). For the CDR3, the DNA is TGTGCCAGCAGCCAAGAACGGTATAATTCACCCCTCCACTTT. Its translation is CASSQERYNSPLHF.

This chain's CDR3 is CATSRGGLNTGELFF. In DNA form, the CDR3 reads TGTGCCACCAGCAGAGGGGGGCTGAACACCGGGGAGCTGTTTTTT. V is TRBV15 and J is TRBJ2-2; a weak D match, TRBD1 (6 bases). The CDR3 runs 15 residues. Trimming cost V 1 base and J 1 base, with 7 bases left between them. CDR1 and CDR2 (germline): LNHNV, YYDKDF (reference sequence).

The chain is built from TRBV3-1 (or the pseudogene TRBV3-2) and TRBJ2-1, with unresolved D. Germline V gives CDR1 LGHDT, CDR2 YNNKEL (reference sequence). V lost 1 base and J 9 bases, leaving 7 bases between the germline ends. The CDR3 consists of 12 residues. The CDR3 sequence is CASSQVWAEQFF. As DNA, the CDR3 is TGTGCCAGCAGCCAAGTGTGGGCTGAGCAGTTCTTC.

V and J are TRBV12-3 or TRBV12-4 and TRBJ1-2, with D unclear. The V and J ends lost 10 bases and 8 bases respectively, with 14 bases between them. The CDR3 has 11 amino acids. The CDR3 is CATRWGSGYTF. CDR3 coding DNA: TGTGCCACTCGGTGGGGAAGCGGCTACACCTTC.

The chain combines TRBV12-3 or TRBV12-4 with TRBJ1-5; tentatively, D is TRBD1 (6 bases). CDR3 length equals 13 residues. The V and J ends lost 2 bases and 7 bases respectively, with 9 bases between them. The CDR3: CASSLQGQQPQHF. The DNA for the CDR3 is TGTGCCAGCAGTTTACAGGGGCAGCAGCCCCAGCATTTT.

This chain uses TRBV12-5 with TRBJ1-6; no firm D call. The CDR3 is 14 amino acids. The germline gives CDR1 LGHNT, CDR2 FRNRAP. Trimming removed 5 bases at V and 11 bases at J, with 16 bases between. The CDR3 here is CASGPNDGRAPLHF. CDR3 DNA: TGTGCTAGTGGTCCAAACGACGGGCGGGCACCCCTCCACTTT.

V gene TRBV30 combines with J gene TRBJ1-5; 8 bases align to TRBD1. The CDR3 covers 14 residues. CDR1 GTSNPN and CDR2 SVGIG come from the germline V gene (reference sequence). V was pared by 1 base and J by 5 bases, with 4 bases of the junction left unmatched. CDR3 nucleotide sequence: TGTGCCTGGAGTGAAGGACAGGGCGATCAGCCCCAGCATTTT. Its translation is CAWSEGQGDQPQHF.